The clone carrying this TCR beta chain appeared once. The CDR3 is made up of 14 amino acids. Trimming cost V 4 bases and J 7 bases, with 11 bases left between them. Germline V gene lookup returns CDR1 MGHDK and CDR2 SYGVNS. These data are taken from a study of blood T cell repertoires in COVID-19. Background on the study: Acute and convalescent COVID-19 specimens originated in the United States, Italy and Spain.

Participants' reported clinical history set cohort assignment. Recovery meant two consecutive negative NP/OP PCR tests, professional clearance, or resolved symptoms. In the authors' methods: It was from reference gene primer amplification that nucleated cell counts were estimated. Produced via immunoSEQ multiplex PCR; TCRdb's table is partial and in-frame only. The DNA gave D and trimming, while V, J and clone size come from that table. Among around 230,000 clones, 75% to 85% were seen once, and the ten largest hold about 9%. The chain uses TRBV25-1 and TRBJ1-6, with a tentative D call TRBD1 (6 bases). The specimen was PBMCs or T cells enriched from blood (not recorded which). This sequence originates from a man aged 35-49 years who had recovered from COVID-19. The chain's CDR3 is CASSVHRENSPLHF. CDR3 in DNA: TGTGCCAGCAGTGTACACAGGGAGAATTCACCCCTCCACTTT.